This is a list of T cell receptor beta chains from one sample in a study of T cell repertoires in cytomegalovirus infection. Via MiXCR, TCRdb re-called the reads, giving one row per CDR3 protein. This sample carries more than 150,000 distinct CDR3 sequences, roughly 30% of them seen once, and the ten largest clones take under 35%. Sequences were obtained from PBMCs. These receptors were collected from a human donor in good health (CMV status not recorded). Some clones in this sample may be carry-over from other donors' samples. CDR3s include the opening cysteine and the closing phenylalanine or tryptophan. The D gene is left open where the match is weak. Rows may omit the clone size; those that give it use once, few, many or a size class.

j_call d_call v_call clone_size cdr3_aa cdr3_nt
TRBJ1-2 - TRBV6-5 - CASTRLRTTKGGYTF TGTGCCAGCACCCGGTTGAGGACGACCAAGGGGGGCTACACCTTC
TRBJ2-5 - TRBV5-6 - CASSLARGQGKETQYF TGTGCCAGCAGCTTGGCCCGCGGGCAGGGGAAGGAGACCCAGTACTTC
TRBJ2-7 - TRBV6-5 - CASSYGMNEQYF TGTGCCAGCAGTTATGGCATGAACGAGCAGTACTTC
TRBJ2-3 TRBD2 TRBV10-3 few CAISGLADTQYF TGTGCCATCAGTGGACTAGCTGATACGCAGTATTTT
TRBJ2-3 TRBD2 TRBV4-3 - CASSPGLAGGSTDTQYF TGCGCCAGCAGCCCCGGACTAGCGGGGGGAAGCACAGATACGCAGTATTTT
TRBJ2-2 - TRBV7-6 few CASSPRGLTGELFF TGTGCCAGCAGCCCACGAGGGCTCACCGGGGAGCTGTTTTTT
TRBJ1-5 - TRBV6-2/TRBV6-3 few CASSYNSGKIINQPQHF TGTGCCAGCAGCTATAACAGCGGGAAAATCATCAATCAGCCCCAGCATTTT
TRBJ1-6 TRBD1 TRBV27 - CASSLNPRQGNYNSPLHF TGTGCCAGCAGTTTAAACCCTCGACAGGGCAACTATAATTCACCCCTCCACTTT
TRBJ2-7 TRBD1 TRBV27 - CASSLLRTGAEQYF TGTGCCAGCAGTCTCCTCCGTACAGGGGCCGAGCAGTACTTC
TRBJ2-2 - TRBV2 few CASRGDWADGELFF TGTGCCAGCAGGGGGGACTGGGCTGATGGGGAGCTGTTTTTT
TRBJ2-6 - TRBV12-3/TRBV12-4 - CASSFKPWVVGANVLTF TGTGCCAGCAGTTTCAAGCCCTGGGTTGTGGGGGCCAACGTCCTGACTTTC
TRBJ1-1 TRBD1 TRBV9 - CASSEGDRVPFF TGTGCCAGCAGCGAGGGGGACAGGGTCCCTTTCTTT
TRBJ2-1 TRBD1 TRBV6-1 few CASSEVADREDEQFF TGTGCCAGCAGTGAAGTAGCGGACAGGGAGGATGAGCAGTTCTTC
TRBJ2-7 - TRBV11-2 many CASSPSPTGYEQYF TGTGCCAGCAGCCCTTCGCCAACGGGTTACGAGCAGTACTTC
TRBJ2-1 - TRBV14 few CASSQVLRTAQFF TGTGCCAGCAGCCAAGTGTTACGCACAGCGCAGTTCTTC
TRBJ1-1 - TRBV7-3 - CASSLKAGVNTEAFF TGTGCCAGCAGCTTAAAGGCAGGGGTGAACACTGAAGCTTTCTTT
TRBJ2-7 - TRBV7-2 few CASSVIGQTEQYF TGTGCCAGCAGCGTCATAGGACAGACCGAGCAGTACTTC
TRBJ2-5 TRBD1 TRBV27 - CASGNRGRETQYF TGTGCCAGCGGTAACAGGGGGAGAGAGACCCAGTACTTC
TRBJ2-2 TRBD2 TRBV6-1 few CAGSPGLARTGELFF TGTGCCGGATCCCCGGGACTAGCTCGCACCGGGGAGCTGTTTTTT
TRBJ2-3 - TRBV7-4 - CASSLLLGEGDTQYF TGTGCCAGCAGCTTACTACTAGGAGAGGGAGATACGCAGTATTTT
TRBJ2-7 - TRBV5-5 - CASRLSGSQEQYF TGTGCCAGCAGATTGTCGGGGAGCCAGGAGCAGTACTTC
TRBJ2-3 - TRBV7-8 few CASSLVSGASDTQYF TGTGCCAGCAGCTTAGTAAGCGGTGCTTCCGATACGCAGTATTTT
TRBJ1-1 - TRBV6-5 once CASTEEKGGGTEAFF TGTGCCAGCACCGAAGAGAAGGGCGGGGGCACTGAAGCTTTCTTT
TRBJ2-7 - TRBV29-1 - CSVERKGFSYEQYF TGCAGCGTTGAACGAAAGGGATTCTCCTACGAGCAGTACTTC